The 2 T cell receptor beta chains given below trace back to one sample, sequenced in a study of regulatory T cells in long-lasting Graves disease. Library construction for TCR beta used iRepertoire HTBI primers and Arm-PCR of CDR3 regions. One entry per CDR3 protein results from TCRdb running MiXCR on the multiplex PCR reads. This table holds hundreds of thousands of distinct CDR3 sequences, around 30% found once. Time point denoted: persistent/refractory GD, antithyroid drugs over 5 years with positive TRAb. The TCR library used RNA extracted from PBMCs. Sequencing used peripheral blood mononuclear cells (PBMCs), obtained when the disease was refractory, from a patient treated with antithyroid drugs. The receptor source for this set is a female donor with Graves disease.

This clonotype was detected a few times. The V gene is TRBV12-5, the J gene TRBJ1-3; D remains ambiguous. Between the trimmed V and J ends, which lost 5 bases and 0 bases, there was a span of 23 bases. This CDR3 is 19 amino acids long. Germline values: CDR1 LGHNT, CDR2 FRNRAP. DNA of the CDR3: TGTGCTAGTGGTCTGCCGCGCTCGGGTAACATTCGCTCTGGAAACACCATATATTTT. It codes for CASGLPRSGNIRSGNTIYF.

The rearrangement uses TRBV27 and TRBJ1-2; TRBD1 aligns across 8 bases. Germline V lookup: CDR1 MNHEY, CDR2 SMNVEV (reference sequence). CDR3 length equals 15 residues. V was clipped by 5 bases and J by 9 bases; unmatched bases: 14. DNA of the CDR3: TGTGCCAGCAGTCCGGAGCCACGGGACAGGTCTCGCTACACCTTC. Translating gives CASSPEPRDRSRYTF.